This TCR beta chain was recovered during a study of chemoradiotherapy in HPV16-positive cancers. In the study overall: A couple of HPV16-positive patients' cells yielded candidate HPV-specific clones and common motifs. General study results and limits: Functional assays defining HPV-specific T cells used only a couple of HPV16-positive patients. Candidate HPV-specific clones and E7-related TCR motifs grew in tumor during treatment. Better recurrence-free survival went with HPV-responsive T-cell expansion in HPV16-positive patients.

Details on this clone: Antigen unknown.

Produced via immunoSEQ multiplex PCR; TCRdb's table is partial and in-frame only. The top ten hold 2.5% to 4% of the sample, which has fewer than 70,000 clones, 90% seen once. The trim removed 0 bases at V and 10 bases at J, leaving 13 bases unmatched. The CDR3 runs to 17 residues. From germline, CDR1 is LGHNA and CDR2 YSLEER. This sequence originates from a human donor with HPV-associated anogenital cancer. This specimen consisted of blood, obtained from a patient who underwent chemoradiotherapy. This chain connects TRBV4-3 to TRBJ2-1; TRBD2 matches at 9 bases. CDR3 sequence reads: CASSQERAGGLREEQFF. CDR3 DNA: TGCGCCAGCAGCCAAGAAAGGGCGGGAGGGCTGCGGGAGGAGCAGTTCTTC.